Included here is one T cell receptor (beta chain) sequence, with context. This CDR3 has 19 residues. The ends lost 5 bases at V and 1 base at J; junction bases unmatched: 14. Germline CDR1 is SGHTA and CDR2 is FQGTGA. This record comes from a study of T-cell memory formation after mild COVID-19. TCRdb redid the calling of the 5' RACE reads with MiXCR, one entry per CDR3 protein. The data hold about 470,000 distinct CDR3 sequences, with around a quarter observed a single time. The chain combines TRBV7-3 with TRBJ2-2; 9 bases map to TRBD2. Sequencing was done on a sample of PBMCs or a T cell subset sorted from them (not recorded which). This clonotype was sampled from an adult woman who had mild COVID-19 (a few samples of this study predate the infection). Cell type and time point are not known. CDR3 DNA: TGTGCCAGCAGCCCCCGTCCCCTGCGGGAGGGCCTGAACACCGGGGAGCTGTTTTTT. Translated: CASSPRPLREGLNTGELFF.